This TCR beta chain was observed in a study of CD8+ T cells in alopecia areata. As for the study in general: Patients remained on tofacitinib for 6 to 18 months and then went 6 months without it.

Treatment indicated: oral pan-JAK inhibitor, 5-10 mg twice daily. RNA was extracted and reverse transcribed into cDNA as the sequencing template. The method was immunoSEQ multiplex PCR; TCRdb's version includes in-frame clones alone and lacks a portion of them. There are about 200,000 clones in the sample; around 60% occur only once, and 1.3% lies in the top ten. CDR1 GTSNPN and CDR2 SVGIG come from the germline V gene (reference sequence). The CDR3 covers 15 residues. Trimming took 2 bases from V and 0 from J, leaving 11 bases between them. Turning to this clone: The antigen is undetermined.

Study observations and caveats: Scalp sequencing captures resident alphabeta T cells of normal skin too. It was less clear whether patients shared TCRs than it was in mice, possibly because of HLA.

The input for sequencing was CD4+ T cells sorted from blood, taken between weeks 47 and 50, from a patient treated with tofacitinib. V usage is TRBV30 and J usage is TRBJ1-3, with D hard to call. This clonotype was obtained from a human donor with alopecia areata. The CDR3 reads CAWSLTSNSGNTIYF. CDR3 DNA: TGTGCCTGGAGTCTGACGTCCAACTCTGGAAACACCATATATTTT.